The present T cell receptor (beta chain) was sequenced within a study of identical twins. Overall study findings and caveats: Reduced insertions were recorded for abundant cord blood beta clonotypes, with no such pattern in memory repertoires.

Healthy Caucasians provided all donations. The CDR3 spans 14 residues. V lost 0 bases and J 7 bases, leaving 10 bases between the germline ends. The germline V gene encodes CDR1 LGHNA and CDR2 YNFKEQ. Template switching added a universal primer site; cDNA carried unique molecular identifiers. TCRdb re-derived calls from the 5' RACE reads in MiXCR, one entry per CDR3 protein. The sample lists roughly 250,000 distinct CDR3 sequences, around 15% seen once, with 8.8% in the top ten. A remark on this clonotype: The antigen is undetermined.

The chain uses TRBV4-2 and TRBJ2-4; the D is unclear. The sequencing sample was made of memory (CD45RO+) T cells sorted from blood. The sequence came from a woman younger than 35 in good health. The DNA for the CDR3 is TGTGCCAGCAGCCAAGATCGGAAAAAGAACATTCAGTACTTC. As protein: CASSQDRKKNIQYF.